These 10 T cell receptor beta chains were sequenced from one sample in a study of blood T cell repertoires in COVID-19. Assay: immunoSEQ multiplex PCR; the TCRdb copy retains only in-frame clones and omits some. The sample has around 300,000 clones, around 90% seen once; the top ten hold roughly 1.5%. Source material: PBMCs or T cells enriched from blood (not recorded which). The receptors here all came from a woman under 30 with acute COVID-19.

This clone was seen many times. The CDR3 region is CATSRETGVTYEQYF. As DNA, the CDR3 is TGTGCCACCAGCAGAGAGACAGGGGTGACCTACGAGCAGTACTTC. The rearrangement uses TRBV15 and TRBJ2-7; 8 bases align to TRBD1. V was clipped by 0 bases and J by 2 bases; unmatched bases: 3. Germline CDR1 and CDR2: LNHNV and YYDKDF (reference sequence). This CDR3 region has 15 residues.

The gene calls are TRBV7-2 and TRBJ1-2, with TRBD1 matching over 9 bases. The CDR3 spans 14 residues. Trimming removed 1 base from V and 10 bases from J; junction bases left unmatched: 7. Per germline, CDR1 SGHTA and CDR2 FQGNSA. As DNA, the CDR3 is TGTGCCAGCAGCTTAGGCGGGACAGGGACCTACTACACCTTC. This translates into CASSLGGTGTYYTF.

CDR3 protein: CASKLEGSNYGYTF. The CDR3, as DNA: TGTGCCAGCAAGTTGGAAGGGAGCAACTATGGCTACACCTTC. The gene calls are TRBV7-9 and TRBJ1-2; D not resolved. The CDR3 covers 14 residues. Trimming took 7 bases from V and 2 from J, leaving 14 bases between them. In germline, CDR1 is SEHNR, CDR2 FQNEAQ (reference sequence). The full variable domain, with the rest looked up from reference TRBV7-9 and TRBJ1-2, is DTGVSQNPRHKITKRGQNVTFRCDPISEHNRLYWYRQTLGQGPEFLTYFQNEAQLEKSRLLSDRFSAERPKGSFSTLEIQRTEQGDSAMYLCASKLEGSNYGYTFGSGTRLTVV.

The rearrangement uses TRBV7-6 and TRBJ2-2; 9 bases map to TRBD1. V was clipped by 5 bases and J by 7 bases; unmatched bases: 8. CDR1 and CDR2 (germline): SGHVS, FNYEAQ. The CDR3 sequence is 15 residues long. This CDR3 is CASSQGTGRFGELFF. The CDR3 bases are TGTGCCAGCAGCCAGGGGACAGGGAGATTCGGGGAGCTGTTTTTT.

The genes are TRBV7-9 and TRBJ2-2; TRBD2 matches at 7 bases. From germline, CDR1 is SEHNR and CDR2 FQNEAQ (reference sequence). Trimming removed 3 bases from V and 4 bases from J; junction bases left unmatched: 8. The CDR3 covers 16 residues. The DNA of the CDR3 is TGTGCCAGCAGCTTTCAGGGCCTAGCGGTCACCGGGGAGCTGTTTTTT. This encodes CASSFQGLAVTGELFF.

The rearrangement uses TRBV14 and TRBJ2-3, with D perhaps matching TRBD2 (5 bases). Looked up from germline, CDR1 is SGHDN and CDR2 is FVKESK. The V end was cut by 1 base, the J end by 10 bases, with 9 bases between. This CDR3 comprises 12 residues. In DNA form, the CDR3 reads TGTGCCAGCAGCCAAGCCGGGGTATCGCAGTATTTT. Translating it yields CASSQAGVSQYF.

The CDR3 DNA reads as TGTGCCAGCAGGGGGACAGGGGGAGATAATGAAAAACTGTTTTTT. Translating it yields CASRGTGGDNEKLFF. The V call is TRBV6-5, the J call TRBJ1-4; 11 bases match TRBD1. The CDR3 sequence is 15 residues long. V dropped 6 bases and J dropped 4; count of bases not matched to a gene: 4. The germline CDR1 and CDR2 sequences are MNHEY and SVGAGI.

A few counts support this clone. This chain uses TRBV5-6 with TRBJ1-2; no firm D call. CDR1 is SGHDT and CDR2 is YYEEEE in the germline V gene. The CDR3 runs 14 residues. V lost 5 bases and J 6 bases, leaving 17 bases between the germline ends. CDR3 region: CASRYGWWSDGYTF. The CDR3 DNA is TGTGCCAGCAGGTACGGGTGGTGGTCGGATGGCTACACCTTC.

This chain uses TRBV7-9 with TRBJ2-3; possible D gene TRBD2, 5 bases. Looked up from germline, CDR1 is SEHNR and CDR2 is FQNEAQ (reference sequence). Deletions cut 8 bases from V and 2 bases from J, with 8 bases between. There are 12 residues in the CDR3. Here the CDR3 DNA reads TGTGCCAGCGGACTGGCCACAGATACGCAGTATTTT. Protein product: CASGLATDTQYF.

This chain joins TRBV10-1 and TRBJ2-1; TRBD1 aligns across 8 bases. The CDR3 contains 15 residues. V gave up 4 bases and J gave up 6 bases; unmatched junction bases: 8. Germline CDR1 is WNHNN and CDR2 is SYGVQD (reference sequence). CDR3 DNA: TGCGCCAGCAGTGCCTGGACAGGGAATGGCAATGAGCAGTTCTTC. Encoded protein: CASSAWTGNGNEQFF.